This T cell receptor beta chain emerged from a study of metastatic and nonmetastatic thyroid tumors. Study as a whole: From malignant and benign thyroid patients, repertoires in blood and in tumor or nodule tissue were compared. General study points: The study reportedly found significantly higher TCR beta diversity in malignant thyroid tumors than benign nodules, in blood and tumor.

This CDR3 region has 14 residues. The trim removed 4 bases at V and 8 bases at J, leaving 11 bases unmatched. Germline values: CDR1 SGDLS, CDR2 YYNGEE. As regards this clone: Its antigen remains unknown.

No treatment of any kind had been given to any patient before thyroid surgery. Per the original methods: The distant-metastasis classifier for papillary thyroid cancer was built from CDR3 differences across clinicopathological groups. TCRdb re-clonotyped the PCR reads via MiXCR. None of the V and J calls come from the authors' own analysis; TCRdb made them. The table records 3,700 or so clones, about 32% of them present only once. The chain is built from TRBV9 and TRBJ1-2; 7 nucleotides align to TRBD1. The sequencing sample was made of adjacent normal tissue. The receptor was isolated from a male donor with papillary thyroid cancer or a benign thyroid nodule (not recorded which). Some clones in this sample may be carry-over from other donors' samples. CDR3 bases: TGTGCCAGCAGCTCTTCAGGGGGGGTTTTAGGCTACACCTTC. It translates to CASSSSGGVLGYTF.